The clone carrying this TCR beta chain has at least ten counts. Donors uniformly comprised healthy Caucasians. V dropped 7 bases and J dropped 5 bases, with 9 bases sitting between them. Germline V CDR1 and CDR2: SQVTM, ANQGSEA. The CDR3 extends over 11 amino acids. These data originate in a study of identical twins. MiXCR, applied by TCRdb to the 5' RACE reads, yields one record per CDR3 protein. The table records around 340,000 distinct CDR3 sequences, 9% to 10% of them present only once. The chain couples TRBV29-1 to TRBJ2-1; D is possibly TRBD2 (5 bases). This receptor was identified in a woman aged 50 to 60 in good health. Sequencing was done on a sample of naive T cells sorted from blood. This CDR3 is CSASGDNEQFF. The CDR3 nucleotides read TGCAGCGCGTCCGGGGACAATGAGCAGTTCTTC.